One T cell receptor (beta chain) is described in this entry. Its antigen remains unidentified. Autoimmune disease history or systemic immunosuppression led to patient exclusion. Repertoires were generated with immunoSEQ multiplex PCR, while TCRdb's copy carries only in-frame clones and drops some. The sample holds 25,000 to 30,000 clones, 90% seen once. The record originates from a study of OX40 agonist ivuxolimab in advanced cancers. Overall study: There were three patients with partial responses, one having hepatocellular carcinoma and two cutaneous melanoma.

Study-wide results and limits: CD4+ and CD8+ blood T cells expanded clonally by week 6 at 0.1 to 3.0 mg/kg.

The ends were cut back, 2 bases at V and 0 bases at J, with 14 bases in the middle. Per germline, CDR1 LNHDA and CDR2 SQIVND (reference sequence). The CDR3 totals 17 residues. Specimen: CD4+ or CD8+ T cells sorted from blood, collected in a trial of the OX40 agonist ivuxolimab. The rearrangement joins TRBV19 to TRBJ1-5, with D unclear. This sequence originates from an adult with an advanced solid tumor such as melanoma, head and neck, liver or kidney cancer. This CDR3 is CASSITSGENSNQPQHF. The CDR3 nucleotides read TGTGCCAGTAGTATAACGTCGGGAGAAAATAGCAATCAGCCCCAGCATTTT.